These 5 T cell receptor beta chains came from one sample sequenced in a study of OX40 agonist ivuxolimab in advanced cancers. Using immunoSEQ multiplex PCR, the repertoire was profiled, and TCRdb retains in-frame clones only, with some absent. The sample contains roughly 98,000 clones, about four fifths of which appear only once. The specimen was CD4+ or CD8+ T cells sorted from blood, collected in a trial of the OX40 agonist ivuxolimab. The receptors originated from an adult with an advanced solid tumor such as melanoma, head and neck, liver or kidney cancer.

The chain is built from TRBV5-4 and TRBJ1-4; D remains unclear. The V and J ends lost 4 bases and 6 bases respectively, with 19 bases between them. CDR1 SGHNT and CDR2 YYREEE come from the germline V gene (reference sequence). There are 16 residues in the CDR3. CDR3 region: CASSPGGKDRDEKLFF. The CDR3 DNA reads TGTGCCAGCAGCCCCGGCGGTAAAGATAGGGATGAAAAACTGTTTTTT.

This rearrangement joins TRBV19 to TRBJ2-1, with TRBD1 identical over 8 bases. Losses at the gene ends were 0 bases for V and 7 bases for J; bases not matched to a gene: 8. Germline values: CDR1 LNHDA, CDR2 SQIVND (reference sequence). The CDR3 sequence is 16 residues long. CDR3 sequence (DNA): TGTGCCAGTAGTATAGATCCGACAGGGGTGGGGAATGAGCAGTTCTTC. Translated, it gives CASSIDPTGVGNEQFF.

V and J are TRBV5-1 and TRBJ1-1; 7 nucleotides match TRBD1. Germline values: CDR1 SGHRS, CDR2 YFSETQ. V was clipped by 4 bases and J by 7 bases; unmatched bases: 13. This CDR3 is 15 amino acids long. CDR3 region: CASSLQTGLKSEAFF. CDR3 bases: TGCGCCAGCAGCCTTCAGACAGGGCTCAAGAGTGAAGCTTTCTTT.

This clone has a single count. The gene calls are TRBV9 and TRBJ2-1; 13 bases match TRBD2. Per germline, CDR1 SGDLS and CDR2 YYNGEE. This CDR3 contains 15 residues. V shed 3 bases and J 9 bases; nucleotides not matched to a gene: 6. CDR3 sequence reads: CASSELAGGLGEQFF. The CDR3 bases are TGTGCCAGCAGCGAACTAGCGGGGGGGCTCGGTGAGCAGTTCTTC. Full variable domain (outside the CDR3, taken from reference TRBV9 and TRBJ2-1): DSGVTQTPKHLITATGQRVTLRCSPRSGDLSVYWYQQSLDQGLQFLIQYYNGEERAKGNILERFSAQQFPDLHSELNLSSLELGDSALYFCASSELAGGLGEQFFGPGTRLTVL.

V and J are TRBV5-3 and TRBJ2-7; the match to TRBD1 covers 7 bases. TRBV5-3 has ORF status, its function being uncertain. V lost 4 bases to trimming and J lost 2 bases; unmatched junction nucleotides: 9. The CDR3 length is 15 residues. CDR3 residues: CARSPRQGRTYEQYF. The CDR3 DNA reads TGTGCCAGAAGCCCGCGACAGGGTAGGACCTACGAGCAGTACTTC.